Following are 19 T cell receptor beta chains from one sample sequenced in a study of T cell repertoires in cytomegalovirus infection. Using its own MiXCR run on the reads, TCRdb lists one record per CDR3 protein. The sample has around 450,000 distinct CDR3 sequences, around 11% seen once; the top ten hold roughly 10%. Specimen: PBMCs. The receptors shown here come from a human donor in good health (CMV status not recorded). Some clones in this sample may be carry-over from other donors' samples.

Many counts were recorded for this clonotype. Written as DNA, the CDR3 is TGTGCCAGTAGTGCCCCCGGGACAGGAGGAGAGACCCAGTACTTC. It codes for CASSAPGTGGETQYF. The V gene is TRBV19, the J gene TRBJ2-5, with 8 bases lining up with TRBD1. CDR1 is LNHDA, CDR2 SQIVND, per germline (reference sequence). V lost 5 bases to trimming and J lost 4 bases; unmatched junction nucleotides: 9. The CDR3 totals 15 residues.

This clonotype was observed a few times. The genes are TRBV30 and TRBJ1-3; D unclear. V lost 1 base and J 0 bases, leaving 1 base between the germline ends. Per the germline V gene, CDR1 is GTSNPN and CDR2 is SVGIG (reference sequence). This CDR3 is 12 amino acids long. CDR3 protein: CAWSGSGNTIYF. CDR3 nucleotide sequence: TGTGCCTGGAGTGGCTCTGGAAACACCATATATTTT.

This clonotype was found many times. The rearrangement links TRBV11-2 to TRBJ2-1; D is uncertain. V shed 5 bases and J shed 4 bases, with 9 bases lying between them. The CDR3 contains 13 residues. Germline assignment: CDR1 SGHAT and CDR2 FQNNGV. Here the CDR3 reads CASSPRLYNEQFF. Written as DNA, the CDR3 is TGTGCCAGCAGCCCCCGACTGTACAATGAGCAGTTCTTC.

The chain uses TRBV12-3 or TRBV12-4 and TRBJ2-3; 7 nucleotides agree with TRBD1. Trimming at V came to 4 bases and at J to 2 bases, leaving 9 bases not matched to a gene. This CDR3 spans 16 amino acids. The CDR3 region is CASSSGTAASTDTQYF. For the CDR3, the DNA is TGTGCCAGCAGTTCCGGGACAGCGGCCTCCACAGATACGCAGTATTTT.

This clonotype occurred many times. The junction departs from the called germline gene at one end, perhaps through a read error. V usage is TRBV7-3 and J usage is TRBJ2-2; TRBD2 matches 9 bases. This CDR3 contains 17 residues. CDR1 SGHTA and CDR2 FQGTGA come from the germline V gene. CDR3 sequence (DNA): TGTGCCAGCAGCTTAACTAGCGGGGGAGAGAACAGCGGGGAGCTGTTTTTT. This gives the protein CASSLTSGGENSGELFF.

This clonotype was counted many times. V usage is TRBV12-3 or TRBV12-4 and J usage is TRBJ2-6, with a weak D call TRBD2 (5 bases). The CDR3 extends over 15 amino acids. With 4 bases removed from V and 0 bases from J, the gap between germline ends came to 7 bases. The CDR3 is CASSSDYSGANVLTF. The CDR3 DNA sequence: TGTGCCAGCAGTTCAGACTACTCTGGGGCCAACGTCCTGACTTTC.

This clonotype was observed a handful of times. The chain links TRBV20-1 to TRBJ2-7; TRBD1 agrees at 9 bases. V lost 8 bases, J lost 5 bases, and 4 bases stayed unmatched. CDR3 length: 11 amino acids. The V gene's germline CDR1 is DFQATT and CDR2 SNEGSKA (reference sequence). CDR3 sequence (DNA): TGCAGTACCCGGACAGGGGACGAGCAGTACTTC. This sequence encodes CSTRTGDEQYF.

In this sample, this clonotype turned up a few times. V gene TRBV12-3 or TRBV12-4 combines with J gene TRBJ1-2; tentative D call: TRBD1 (5 bases). The CDR3 is made up of 13 amino acids. V was clipped by 7 bases and J by 5 bases, with 14 bases between them. The CDR3 reads CASNNLGEYGYTF. CDR3 sequence (DNA): TGTGCCAGCAACAATTTGGGGGAATATGGCTACACCTTC.

This clonotype appeared many times. The rearrangement joins TRBV12-3 or TRBV12-4 to TRBJ2-6, with TRBD1 matching over 7 bases. This CDR3 region has 19 residues. V was pared by 7 bases and J by 0 bases, with 15 bases of the junction left unmatched. The CDR3 coding sequence is TGTGCCAGCACCAAAGGTCTTGGGACAGCGAGCTCTGGGGCCAACGTCCTGACTTTC. As protein: CASTKGLGTASSGANVLTF.

Remarks on this clonotype: Since a much larger clone is just one base distant, this may be a read error. CDR3 bases: TGTGCCAGCAGTGTACGGACCGTTAAACAGCCCCAGCATTTT. Protein sequence: CASSVRTVKQPQHF. J is TRBJ1-5 and V is TRBV6-1; no firm D call. The CDR3 is 14 amino acids. V shed 4 bases and J shed 7 bases, with 14 bases lying between them. Germline-derived CDR1 and CDR2 are MNHNS and SASEGT.

This clonotype was detected ten times or more. This chain uses TRBV6-2 or TRBV6-3 with TRBJ2-7; no firm D call. The V and J ends lost 2 bases and 0 bases respectively, with 5 bases between them. Germline V CDR1 and CDR2: MNHEY, SVGEGT. CDR3 length: 13 residues. In nucleotides, the CDR3 is TGTGCCAGCAGTTACGAGTACTCCTACGAGCAGTACTTC. Translated: CASSYEYSYEQYF.

The gene calls are TRBV20-1 and TRBJ2-7; either TRBD1 or TRBD2 may fit D (6 bases each). This CDR3 comprises 14 residues. CDR1 and CDR2 (germline): DFQATT, SNEGSKA (reference sequence). The V and J ends lost 5 bases and 1 base respectively, with 15 bases between them. CDR3 in DNA: TGCAGTGCTGGAAGGGGGGTCGATTCCTACGAGCAGTACTTC. Residues: CSAGRGVDSYEQYF.

This clonotype was seen a few times. The rearrangement uses TRBV5-1 and TRBJ2-7; D remains unclear. The germline CDR1 and CDR2 sequences are SGHRS and YFSETQ. This CDR3 spans 16 amino acids. Between the trimmed V and J ends, which lost 6 bases and 3 bases, there was a span of 22 bases. As DNA, the CDR3 is TGCGCCAGCACCCGCGGTAGTCGCGGCACCGTCTACGAGCAGTACTTC. The encoded protein is CASTRGSRGTVYEQYF.

Ten or more counts support this clonotype. The rearrangement links TRBV7-3 to TRBJ1-3; a possible D gene is TRBD1 (5 bases). Germline lookup yields CDR1 SGHTA and CDR2 FQGTGA. There are 15 residues in the CDR3. Between the trimmed V and J ends, which lost 5 bases and 1 base, there was a span of 12 bases. The CDR3 DNA sequence: TGTGCCAGCAGCCCATCGGGGGGATCTGGAAACACCATATATTTT. It specifies CASSPSGGSGNTIYF.

This clonotype was picked up many times. The gene calls are TRBV7-2 and TRBJ1-2; D call uncertain. V lost 0 bases and J lost 2, with 7 bases in between. Germline assignment: CDR1 SGHTA and CDR2 FQGNSA. The length of the CDR3 is 14 residues. The CDR3 DNA reads TGTGCCAGCAGCTTAGCGATGACGAACTATGGCTACACCTTC. Protein product: CASSLAMTNYGYTF.

This clonotype has ten or more counts. This sequence joins TRBV5-6 and TRBJ2-3, with 8 bases aligning to TRBD1. Germline-derived CDR1 and CDR2 are SGHDT and YYEEEE. There are 15 residues in the CDR3. V was clipped by 4 bases and J by 6 bases; unmatched bases: 10. The CDR3 loop reads CASSPRTGLSDTQYF. DNA for the CDR3: TGTGCCAGCAGCCCTAGGACAGGGCTATCGGATACGCAGTATTTT.

At least ten counts were recorded for this clonotype. The chain carries TRBV4-2 and TRBJ2-1; 7 nucleotides agree with TRBD2. This CDR3 spans 16 amino acids. The germline CDR1 and CDR2 sequences are LGHNA and YNFKEQ. The trim removed 0 bases at V and 4 bases at J, leaving 6 bases unmatched. The CDR3 sequence is CASSQEASGAYNEQFF. The CDR3 bases are TGTGCCAGCAGCCAAGAGGCTAGCGGAGCATACAATGAGCAGTTCTTC.

This clonotype was counted ten times or more. J is TRBJ2-7 and V is TRBV11-2; D uncertain. The germline gives CDR1 SGHAT, CDR2 FQNNGV. This CDR3 is built from 11 residues. Trimming cost V 0 bases and J 9 bases, with 6 bases left between them. The CDR3 sequence is CASSLEKVQYF. DNA for the CDR3: TGTGCCAGCAGCTTAGAGAAGGTGCAGTACTTC.

This clonotype was seen repeatedly, ten times or more. The chain recombines TRBV7-3 with TRBJ2-1; 11 bases align to TRBD2. The V gene's germline CDR1 is SGHTA and CDR2 FQGTGA. The CDR3 contains 15 residues. The junction had 5 bases not matched to a gene; V was cut back by 6 bases and J by 4 bases. CDR3 nucleotide sequence: TGTGCCAGCAGTACTAGCGGGAGTACATACAATGAGCAGTTCTTC. Encoded protein: CASSTSGSTYNEQFF. Full variable domain (remainder filled in from reference TRBV7-3 and TRBJ2-1): GAGVSQTPSNKVTEKGKYVELRCDPISGHTALYWYRQSLGQGPEFLIYFQGTGAADDSGLPNDRFFAVRPEGSVSTLKIQRTERGDSAVYLCASSTSGSTYNEQFFGPGTRLTVL.